Following are 8 T cell receptor beta chains from one sample sequenced in a study of vaccination effects on CD4 cells after COVID-19. Their cognate antigens are unknown. Antigen-specific CD4+ T cell clonotypes were called by their expansion after viral peptide-pool culture in ViraFEST. Following 10 days of culture, CD4+ T cells were isolated. Vaccine recipients had no previous SARS-CoV-2 infection; their nucleocapsid antibodies were negative. The method was immunoSEQ multiplex PCR; TCRdb's version includes in-frame clones alone and lacks a portion of them. The sample lists approximately 24,000 clones; 65% to 80% were seen once. The input for sequencing was CD4+ T cells from PBMCs cultured with HCoV-NL63 spike peptides, taken before COVID-19 vaccination. Receptor source: a human donor who received a COVID-19 vaccine.

The J gene is TRBJ2-3, the V gene TRBV18; D not certain. There are 14 residues in the CDR3. V lost 3 bases to trimming and J lost 5 bases, with 12 bases between them. Germline-derived CDR1 and CDR2 are KGHSH and LQKENI. The CDR3 loop is CASSPRSAEDTQYF. CDR3 nucleotides: TGTGCCAGCTCACCGAGATCCGCTGAAGATACGCAGTATTTT.

This clone was observed once. V gene TRBV6-2 or TRBV6-3 combines with J gene TRBJ2-1; D possibly corresponds to TRBD1 (6 bases). Germline V CDR1 and CDR2: MNHEY, SVGEGT. The CDR3 covers 11 residues. Trimming stripped 6 bases from V and 8 bases from J, with 8 bases between. For the CDR3, the DNA is TGTGCCAGCAGCCAGGGGCATGAGCAGTTCTTC. Protein: CASSQGHEQFF.

The chain recombines TRBV5-1 with TRBJ2-1; 13 nucleotides align to TRBD2. V lost 5 bases to trimming and J lost 5 bases; unmatched junction nucleotides: 4. This CDR3 is built from 15 residues. Germline CDR1 SGHRS, CDR2 YFSETQ. The CDR3 is CASSLGLAGDNEQFF. The CDR3, as DNA: TGCGCCAGCAGTCTAGGACTAGCGGGAGACAATGAGCAGTTCTTC.

This chain connects TRBV5-1 to TRBJ2-2; 9 positions match TRBD1. The CDR3 has 13 residues. In germline, CDR1 is SGHRS, CDR2 YFSETQ. The V segment lost 7 bases and the J segment 5 bases; nucleotides outside the gene matches: 3. The CDR3 loop reads CASGTGHTGELFF. The CDR3 bases are TGCGCCAGCGGGACAGGGCATACCGGGGAGCTGTTTTTT.

V usage is TRBV3-1 (or the pseudogene TRBV3-2) and J usage is TRBJ2-4; the match to TRBD1 covers 7 bases. This CDR3 is 16 amino acids long. The J segment lost 0 bases and the V segment lost 5 bases, leaving 7 bases of the junction unmatched. CDR1 is LGHDT and CDR2 is YNNKEL in the germline V gene (reference sequence). The CDR3 DNA reads as TGTGCCAGCAGCACCCAGGACAGGATAGCCAAAAACATTCAGTACTTC. Amino acid sequence: CASSTQDRIAKNIQYF.

There are a few counts of this clone. The J gene is TRBJ2-2, the V gene TRBV27; the D is unclear. The CDR3 totals 14 residues. With 8 bases removed from V and 4 bases from J, the gap between germline ends came to 14 bases. Germline V gives CDR1 MNHEY, CDR2 SMNVEV (reference sequence). Written as DNA, the CDR3 is TGTGCCAGCGGTGGAAGAATAGGCACCGGGGAGCTGTTTTTT. Its protein product is CASGGRIGTGELFF.

J is TRBJ1-5 and V is TRBV18; tentative D call: TRBD1 (5 bases). V shed 6 bases and J shed 3 bases, with 12 bases lying between them. Germline-derived CDR1 and CDR2 are KGHSH and LQKENI. This CDR3 comprises 14 residues. The CDR3 bases are TGTGCCAGCTCGGATCGGGACTACAATCAGCCCCAGCATTTT. This translates into CASSDRDYNQPQHF.

The chain uses TRBV11-3 and TRBJ2-1; TRBD2 matches at 9 bases. With 0 bases clipped from V and 7 bases from J, the junction kept 7 bases outside the gene matches. The CDR3 spans 16 residues. Germline-derived CDR1 and CDR2 are SGHNT and YENEEA. The CDR3 nucleotides are TGTGCCAGCAGCTTAGATGGAGGACTAGCGCTGAATGAGCAGTTCTTC. Its translation: CASSLDGGLALNEQFF.